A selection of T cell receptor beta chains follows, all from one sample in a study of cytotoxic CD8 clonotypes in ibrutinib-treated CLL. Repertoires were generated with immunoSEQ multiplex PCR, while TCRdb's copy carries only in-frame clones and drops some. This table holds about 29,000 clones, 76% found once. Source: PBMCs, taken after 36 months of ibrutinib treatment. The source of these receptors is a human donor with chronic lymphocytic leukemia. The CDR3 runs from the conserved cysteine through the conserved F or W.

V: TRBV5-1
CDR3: CASSPTGEEGYTF

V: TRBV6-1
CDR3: CASSPDGNYGYTF

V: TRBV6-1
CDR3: CASSHLGTGPTEAFF

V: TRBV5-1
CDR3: CASSRGPYEQYF

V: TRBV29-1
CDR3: CSSEGGGYTF

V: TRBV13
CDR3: CASSFRQQWQFF

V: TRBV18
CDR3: CASSPEAGTGWKETQYF

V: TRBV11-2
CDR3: CASSFSQGVYGYTF

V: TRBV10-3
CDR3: CAISPTLQGTNSPLHF

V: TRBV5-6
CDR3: CASSRWERGDQPQHF

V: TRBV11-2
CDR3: CASSLGAKYPRLF

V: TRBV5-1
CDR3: CASSFADTEAFF

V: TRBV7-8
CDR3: CASSLQTGNTEAFF

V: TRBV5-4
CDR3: CASSFPGRGNYGYTF

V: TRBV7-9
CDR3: CASSPWRGGEETQYF

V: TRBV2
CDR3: CASSEDRGLGSNQPQHF

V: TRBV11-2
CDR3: CASSFGGNGYTGELFF

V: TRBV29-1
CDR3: CSVTGGAADTQYF

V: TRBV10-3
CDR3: CAINAGTSIDRGNEQFF

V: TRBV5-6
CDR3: CASSFLARFTPLANYGYTF

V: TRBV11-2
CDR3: CASSFLGTGVETQYF

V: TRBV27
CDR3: CASATGGNQPQHF

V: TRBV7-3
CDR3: CASSPRGTDTQYF

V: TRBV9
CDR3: CASSRDPAADTQYF

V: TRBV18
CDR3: CASSPSLEYHTEAFF

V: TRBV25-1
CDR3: CASLDSSSTDTQYF

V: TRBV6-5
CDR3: CASSNSGTAYNEQFF

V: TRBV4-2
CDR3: CASSRLAGGQETQYF

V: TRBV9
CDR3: CASSVGGNEKLFF

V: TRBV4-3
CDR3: CASSQEWGWEKLFF

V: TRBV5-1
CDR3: CASSLRGYNTEAFF

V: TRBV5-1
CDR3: CASSLTSGGYYGYTF

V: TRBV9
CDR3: CASSATSGSTDTQYF

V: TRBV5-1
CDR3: CASSLEETLHDSPLHF

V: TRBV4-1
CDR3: CASSSWTGKNYGYTF

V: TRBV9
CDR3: CASSRNPSAGGHNEQFF

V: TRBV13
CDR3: CASRQRDRGLGYTF

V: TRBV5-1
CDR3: CASSATRARETQYF

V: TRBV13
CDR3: CASSLAPLAGSGNTIYF

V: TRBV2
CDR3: CASRIGTANTEAFF

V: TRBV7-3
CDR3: CASSFDRGGAEAFF

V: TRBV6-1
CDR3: CASSAKVENTEAFF

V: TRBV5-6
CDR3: CASSLRGQDVTQYF

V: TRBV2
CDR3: CASSEGGGAGNIQYF

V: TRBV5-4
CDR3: CASSLDGGLLQPQHF

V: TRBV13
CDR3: CASSLGQGMGNSPLHF

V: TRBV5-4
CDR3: CASSLAGVPYGYTF

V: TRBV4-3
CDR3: CASSQDGGTEAFF

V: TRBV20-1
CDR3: CSARGAREQFF

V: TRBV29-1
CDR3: CSVAAYTGELFF

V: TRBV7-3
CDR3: CASSLNQGPLGNEQFF

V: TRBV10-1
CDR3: CASSLRTNPHYGYTF

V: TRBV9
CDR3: CASSADGGALDTQYF